One and the same sample provided the 9 T cell receptor beta chains below, sequenced in a study of blood T cell repertoires in COVID-19. Assay used: immunoSEQ multiplex PCR; TCRdb lists only in-frame clones, some missing. Counted here are just over 75,000 clones, roughly 84% occurring once; the ten biggest clones make up around 3.3%. Sample: peripheral blood. Receptors originate from a man aged 45-60 years with acute or convalescent COVID-19.

The V gene is TRBV5-1, the J gene TRBJ2-2; 7 positions match TRBD1. CDR3 size: 14 residues. V shed 5 bases and J 4 bases; nucleotides not matched to a gene: 5. Germline V CDR1 and CDR2: SGHRS, YFSETQ. This CDR3 reads CASSPGTVTGELFF. The CDR3 bases are TGCGCCAGCAGTCCCGGGACAGTCACCGGGGAGCTGTTTTTT.

The CDR3 is CASSLVRQETQYF. In DNA, the CDR3 is TGTGCCAGCAGCTTAGTTCGGCAAGAGACCCAGTACTTC. This chain joins TRBV11-2 and TRBJ2-5; D is uncertain. Per germline, CDR1 SGHAT and CDR2 FQNNGV. V lost 1 base and J lost 2, with 5 bases in between. CDR3 length equals 13 residues.

This clone was observed once. The chain is built from TRBV9 and TRBJ2-5; 7 nucleotides match TRBD2. CDR3 length equals 14 residues. V lost 4 bases to trimming and J lost 5 bases; unmatched junction nucleotides: 8. Looked up from germline, CDR1 is SGDLS and CDR2 is YYNGEE. The DNA of the CDR3 is TGTGCCAGCAGCCCTACTAGCGTCCCCGAGACCCAGTACTTC. Translated: CASSPTSVPETQYF.

CDR3 sequence (DNA): TGTGCCAGCAGTGGCAGGGGGAGTGAGACCCAGTACTTC. Protein product: CASSGRGSETQYF. The gene calls are TRBV2 and TRBJ2-5; 7 positions agree with TRBD1. Looked up from germline, CDR1 is SNHLY and CDR2 is FYNNEI. Germline trimming cut 4 bases from V and 5 bases from J; bases unmatched to any gene: 4. CDR3 length equals 13 residues. Full variable domain (rest looked up from reference TRBV2 and TRBJ2-5): EPEVTQTPSHQVTQMGQEVILRCVPISNHLYFYWYRQILGQKVEFLVSFYNNEISEKSEIFDDQFSVERPDGSNFTLKIRSTKLEDSAMYFCASSGRGSETQYFGPGTRLLVL.

The chain uses TRBV7-2 and TRBJ2-1; 8 bases line up with TRBD1. CDR1 is SGHTA and CDR2 is FQGNSA in the germline V gene. The CDR3 length is 18 residues. Germline trimming cut 5 bases from V and 0 bases from J; bases unmatched to any gene: 12. DNA for the CDR3: TGTGCCAGCAGCAGAAGGACAGGGCTATCAAGCTCCTACAATGAGCAGTTCTTC. The encoded protein is CASSRRTGLSSSYNEQFF. The entire variable domain, with the rest obtained from reference TRBV7-2 and TRBJ2-1, is as follows: GAGVSQSPSNKVTEKGKDVELRCDPISGHTALYWYRQSLGQGLEFLIYFQGNSAPDKSGLPSDRFSAERTGGSVSTLTIQRTQQEDSAVYLCASSRRTGLSSSYNEQFFGPGTRLTVL.

The rearrangement joins TRBV4-1 to TRBJ2-2, with 7 nucleotides matching TRBD1. V shed 6 bases, J shed 1 base, and the junction held 5 bases outside the gene matches. Germline V lookup: CDR1 MGHRA, CDR2 YSYEKL. There are 15 residues in the CDR3. CDR3 sequence reads: CASRPGQMNTGELFF. CDR3 coding DNA: TGCGCCAGCAGACCGGGACAGATGAACACCGGGGAGCTGTTTTTT.

The V and J genes are TRBV4-3 and TRBJ1-2; 7 bases agree with TRBD1. The trim removed 1 base at V and 8 bases at J, leaving 13 bases unmatched. The germline gives CDR1 LGHNA, CDR2 YSLEER. This CDR3 comprises 16 residues. The CDR3 loop reads CASSQARQGALGGYTF. CDR3 coding DNA: TGCGCCAGCAGCCAAGCAAGACAGGGAGCTCTAGGGGGCTACACCTTC.

This chain links TRBV6-5 with TRBJ1-5; 8 bases are a match to TRBD1. Germline CDR1 reads MNHEY; CDR2 reads SVGAGI. The CDR3 sequence is 15 residues long. Unmatched junction bases numbered 5, after V lost 4 bases and J lost 3 bases. Written as DNA, the CDR3 is TGTGCCAGCAGTTCAGGGGGCGAAGACAATCAGCCCCAGCATTTT. Translating it yields CASSSGGEDNQPQHF.

The J gene is TRBJ2-1, the V gene TRBV6-2 or TRBV6-3; a possible D gene is TRBD1 (6 bases). Per the germline V gene, CDR1 is MNHEY and CDR2 is SVGEGT. Between the trimmed V and J ends, which lost 7 bases and 7 bases, there was a span of 14 bases. The CDR3 consists of 13 residues. CDR3 in amino acids: CASTPRQGNEQFF. CDR3 coding DNA: TGTGCCAGCACCCCTAGGCAGGGGAATGAGCAGTTCTTC.